The T cell receptor beta chain described here comes from a study of Tregs in tolerant kidney transplant recipients. General study results and limits: Biological reproducibility was not directly addressed in this study. Tregs expanded with activated donor B cells seemed most donor-specific. The small number of patients limits these findings pending further validation.

In regard to this clone: The target antigen is unknown.

Data came from immunoSEQ multiplex PCR; TCRdb stores just in-frame clones and leaves some out. The sample has 80,000 to 90,000 clones, more than 90% seen once. Thawed PBMCs were FACS-sorted into unstimulated CD4+CD25+CD127- regulatory T cells, CD4+CD25- non-regulatory cells, CD4 and CD8 cells. V trimming: 1 base; J trimming: 5 bases; junction bases outside the gene matches: 4. This CDR3 has 14 amino acids. The germline CDR1 and CDR2 sequences are SGDLS and YYNGEE. The J gene is TRBJ1-1, the V gene TRBV9; TRBD1 matches 8 bases. This receptor was taken from a human donor in good health. Input material: CD8+ T cells from blood. The CDR3 sequence is CASSVTGGRTEAFF. CDR3 nucleotides: TGTGCCAGCAGCGTAACAGGGGGGAGGACTGAAGCTTTCTTT. Using reference TRBV9 and TRBJ1-1 for the parts outside the CDR3, the full variable domain is DSGVTQTPKHLITATGQRVTLRCSPRSGDLSVYWYQQSLDQGLQFLIQYYNGEERAKGNILERFSAQQFPDLHSELNLSSLELGDSALYFCASSVTGGRTEAFFGQGTRLTVV.